This T cell receptor beta chain was captured by sequencing in a study of long-term antiretroviral therapy in people with HIV. Concerning this clone itself: The antigen remains undetermined.

Unmatched junction bases numbered 3, after V lost 2 bases and J lost 5 bases. This CDR3 comprises 13 residues. Germline CDR1 reads KGHSH; CDR2 reads LQKENI. Researchers report immunoSEQ v3.0 was run at survey level. The protocol was immunoSEQ multiplex PCR, while the TCRdb copy is restricted to in-frame clones and leaves out a portion. In the table there are about 24,000 clones, 87% of which are singletons. Findings of the study overall: Regardless of time point, clones expanded before ART dominated the repertoire.

The V and J genes are TRBV18 and TRBJ2-7, with 7 bases aligning to TRBD1. The sample consisted of unsorted PBMCs, taken 1.8 years before starting antiretroviral therapy. The sequence came from a man aged 50 to 59 with HIV. DNA for the CDR3: TGTGCCAGCTCACCATCACAGGGGAACGAGCAGTACTTC. Translated: CASSPSQGNEQYF. The variable domain in full, with the rest retrieved from reference TRBV18 and TRBJ2-7, is NAGVMQNPRHLVRRRGQEARLRCSPMKGHSHVYWYRQLPEEGLKFMVYLQKENIIDESGMPKERFSAEFPKEGPSILRIQQVVRGDSAAYFCASSPSQGNEQYFGPGTRLTVT.